This is a list of T cell receptor beta chains from one sample in a study of memory CD4+ T cells and cytomegalovirus serostatus. Clones were sequenced by immunoSEQ multiplex PCR, and TCRdb holds only the in-frame ones, with some missing. The repertoire holds 56,000 or so clones, roughly four fifths seen once, with under 2% in the top ten. Sequencing was carried out using memory CD4+ T cells from blood. Receptors were obtained from an adult in good health and CMV-seronegative. The CDR3 runs from the conserved cysteine through the conserved F or W. A D gene is named only where the DNA matches it firmly. For some rows the clone size is stated as once, few or many, or as a class when expanded; others skip it.

j_gene: TRBJ2-1; v_gene: TRBV5-1; abundance: -; d_gene: -; CDR3aa: CASSPLEGQDRMRVYNEQFF; CDR3nt: TGCGCCAGCAGCCCGTTAGAGGGCCAGGACCGGATGAGGGTGTACAATGAGCAGTTCTTC
j_gene: TRBJ2-7; v_gene: TRBV6-6; abundance: -; d_gene: TRBD2; CDR3aa: CASSPSLAGLYEQYF; CDR3nt: TGTGCCAGCAGCCCGTCACTAGCGGGGCTTTACGAGCAGTACTTC
j_gene: TRBJ2-1; v_gene: TRBV27; abundance: -; d_gene: TRBD2; CDR3aa: CASKEGGNSYNEQFF; CDR3nt: TGTGCCAGCAAAGAGGGAGGGAACTCCTACAATGAGCAGTTCTTC
j_gene: TRBJ2-2; v_gene: TRBV29-1; abundance: -; d_gene: TRBD1; CDR3aa: CSVEFRDRNTGELFF; CDR3nt: TGCAGCGTTGAGTTCCGGGACAGAAACACCGGGGAGCTGTTTTTT
j_gene: TRBJ2-1; v_gene: TRBV27; abundance: -; d_gene: TRBD2; CDR3aa: CASSLLTAGVPLGQFF; CDR3nt: TGTGCCAGCAGTTTATTAACAGCGGGAGTTCCGCTGGGGCAGTTCTTC
j_gene: TRBJ2-2; v_gene: TRBV2; abundance: -; d_gene: -; CDR3aa: CASRATGNIHRGELFF; CDR3nt: TGTGCCAGCAGAGCAACCGGGAATATTCACAGGGGGGAGCTGTTTTTT
j_gene: TRBJ1-5; v_gene: TRBV19; abundance: -; d_gene: -; CDR3aa: CATDTAFSNQPQHF; CDR3nt: TGTGCTACTGATACAGCTTTTAGCAATCAGCCCCAGCATTTT
j_gene: TRBJ2-5; v_gene: TRBV2; abundance: -; d_gene: -; CDR3aa: CASSGGTDNETQYF; CDR3nt: TGTGCCAGCAGTGGCGGGACAGATAACGAGACCCAGTACTTC
j_gene: TRBJ1-1; v_gene: TRBV9; abundance: -; d_gene: -; CDR3aa: CASSELQGLTEAFF; CDR3nt: TGTGCCAGCAGCGAACTACAGGGTCTAACTGAAGCTTTCTTT
j_gene: TRBJ2-3; v_gene: TRBV4-3; abundance: -; d_gene: TRBD2; CDR3aa: CASSPGLAGGPGDTQYF; CDR3nt: TGCGCCAGCAGCCCCGGACTAGCGGGAGGGCCGGGAGATACGCAGTATTTT
j_gene: TRBJ2-5; v_gene: TRBV5-1; abundance: -; d_gene: -; CDR3aa: CASRPGATVGTQYF; CDR3nt: TGCGCCAGCAGGCCCGGGGCAACTGTTGGGACCCAGTACTTC
j_gene: TRBJ2-7; v_gene: TRBV11-2; abundance: -; d_gene: -; CDR3aa: CASSHSHGYEQYF; CDR3nt: TGTGCCAGCAGCCACTCCCACGGATACGAGCAGTACTTC
j_gene: TRBJ1-2; v_gene: TRBV9; abundance: once; d_gene: -; CDR3aa: CASSGGTNYGYTF; CDR3nt: TGTGCCAGCAGCGGCGGGACAAACTATGGCTACACCTTC
j_gene: TRBJ2-6; v_gene: TRBV5-1; abundance: few; d_gene: TRBD1; CDR3aa: CASSWRQGSSGANVLTF; CDR3nt: TGCGCCAGCAGCTGGAGACAGGGAAGCTCTGGGGCCAACGTCCTGACTTTC
j_gene: TRBJ2-4; v_gene: TRBV7-8; abundance: -; d_gene: -; CDR3aa: CASSRELGGNIQYF; CDR3nt: TGTGCCAGCAGCCGCGAGCTGGGTGGCAACATTCAGTACTTC
j_gene: TRBJ2-3; v_gene: TRBV2; abundance: -; d_gene: TRBD2; CDR3aa: CASRGGARNTDTQYF; CDR3nt: TGTGCCAGCAGGGGAGGGGCGCGGAACACAGATACGCAGTATTTT
j_gene: TRBJ2-7; v_gene: TRBV5-1; abundance: -; d_gene: TRBD2; CDR3aa: CASSSGLAYEQYF; CDR3nt: TGCGCCAGCAGCTCGGGACTAGCGTACGAGCAGTACTTC
j_gene: TRBJ2-7; v_gene: TRBV28; abundance: -; d_gene: -; CDR3aa: CASSRPGWDKTYEQYF; CDR3nt: TGTGCCAGCAGCCGACCTGGGTGGGACAAGACCTACGAGCAGTACTTC
j_gene: TRBJ2-5; v_gene: TRBV5-6; abundance: -; d_gene: TRBD2; CDR3aa: CASSPLTSGSQETQYF; CDR3nt: TGTGCCAGCAGTCCTCTGACTAGCGGGAGCCAAGAGACCCAGTACTTC
j_gene: TRBJ2-1; v_gene: TRBV7-3; abundance: -; d_gene: TRBD2; CDR3aa: CASSSGLAGSYNEQFF; CDR3nt: TGTGCCAGCAGTAGTGGACTAGCGGGGTCATACAATGAGCAGTTCTTC
j_gene: TRBJ1-2; v_gene: TRBV28; abundance: few; d_gene: TRBD1; CDR3aa: CASSLLYRGFDGYTF; CDR3nt: TGTGCCAGCAGTTTACTCTACAGGGGATTCGATGGCTACACCTTC
j_gene: TRBJ1-5; v_gene: TRBV18; abundance: -; d_gene: -; CDR3aa: CASSPTQNQPQHF; CDR3nt: TGTGCCAGCTCCCCTACCCAAAATCAGCCCCAGCATTTT
j_gene: TRBJ2-3; v_gene: TRBV5-4; abundance: -; d_gene: -; CDR3aa: CASSSWGGATDTQYF; CDR3nt: TGTGCCAGCAGCTCCTGGGGGGGGGCAACAGATACGCAGTATTTT
j_gene: TRBJ2-7; v_gene: TRBV6-5; abundance: once; d_gene: -; CDR3aa: CASSLEGQGYEQYF; CDR3nt: TGTGCCAGCAGTCTGGAGGGGCAAGGATACGAGCAGTACTTC
j_gene: TRBJ1-4; v_gene: TRBV28; abundance: -; d_gene: TRBD1; CDR3aa: CASNPTGGEEKLFF; CDR3nt: TGTGCCAGCAACCCGACAGGGGGCGAAGAAAAACTGTTTTTT
j_gene: TRBJ1-5; v_gene: TRBV28; abundance: -; d_gene: -; CDR3aa: CASSSPTASLWQPQHF; CDR3nt: TGTGCCAGCAGTTCTCCGACAGCCTCCTTATGGCAGCCCCAGCATTTT
j_gene: TRBJ1-6; v_gene: TRBV7-9; abundance: -; d_gene: TRBD1; CDR3aa: CASSSETGEGSPLHF; CDR3nt: TGTGCCAGCAGCTCGGAGACAGGGGAGGGTTCACCCCTCCACTTT
j_gene: TRBJ2-7; v_gene: TRBV5-1; abundance: few; d_gene: TRBD1; CDR3aa: CASSFESGTAWYF; CDR3nt: TGCGCCAGCAGCTTTGAATCGGGGACAGCGTGGTACTTC
j_gene: TRBJ1-1; v_gene: TRBV6-1; abundance: once; d_gene: -; CDR3aa: CASSGRLNTEAFF; CDR3nt: TGTGCCAGCAGCGGCAGGTTGAACACTGAAGCTTTCTTT
j_gene: TRBJ2-5; v_gene: TRBV29-1; abundance: -; d_gene: -; CDR3aa: CSVVVQEETQYF; CDR3nt: TGCAGCGTTGTGGTACAGGAAGAGACCCAGTACTTC
j_gene: TRBJ1-1; v_gene: TRBV2; abundance: -; d_gene: TRBD1; CDR3aa: CASSRDRGNTEAFF; CDR3nt: TGTGCCAGCAGTAGGGACAGGGGAAACACTGAAGCTTTCTTT
j_gene: TRBJ1-5; v_gene: TRBV6-5; abundance: -; d_gene: -; CDR3aa: CASSSGNRHQPQHF; CDR3nt: TGTGCCAGCAGTTCAGGGAACAGGCATCAGCCCCAGCATTTT
j_gene: TRBJ1-2; v_gene: TRBV6-6; abundance: -; d_gene: -; CDR3aa: CASNSGNPNGYTF; CDR3nt: TGTGCCAGCAATTCAGGAAACCCAAATGGCTACACCTTC
j_gene: TRBJ1-6; v_gene: TRBV11-1; abundance: -; d_gene: -; CDR3aa: CASSFRGLNSPLHF; CDR3nt: TGTGCCAGCAGCTTTAGGGGTCTGAATTCACCCCTCCACTTT
j_gene: TRBJ2-1; v_gene: TRBV11-2; abundance: -; d_gene: TRBD2; CDR3aa: CASSSGLAGYNRYEQFF; CDR3nt: TGTGCCAGCAGCTCTGGACTAGCGGGCTATAATCGGTATGAGCAGTTCTTC
j_gene: TRBJ1-4; v_gene: TRBV7-9; abundance: once; d_gene: -; CDR3aa: CASSPTGLANEKLFF; CDR3nt: TGTGCCAGCAGCCCTACAGGGTTAGCTAATGAAAAACTGTTTTTT
j_gene: TRBJ2-7; v_gene: TRBV28; abundance: -; d_gene: -; CDR3aa: CASSFWRASYEQYF; CDR3nt: TGTGCCAGCAGTTTTTGGCGGGCCTCCTACGAGCAGTACTTC
j_gene: TRBJ1-1; v_gene: TRBV7-9; abundance: medium-sized; d_gene: -; CDR3aa: CASSFEGKGGAFF; CDR3nt: TGTGCCAGCAGCTTTGAGGGTAAGGGCGGAGCTTTCTTT
j_gene: TRBJ1-2; v_gene: TRBV6-1; abundance: few; d_gene: -; CDR3aa: CASSVASGGYTF; CDR3nt: TGTGCCAGCAGTGTCGCCTCTGGTGGCTACACCTTC
j_gene: TRBJ1-1; v_gene: TRBV7-9; abundance: -; d_gene: -; CDR3aa: CASSPQDRATTEAFF; CDR3nt: TGTGCCAGCAGCCCCCAGGACAGAGCAACGACTGAAGCTTTCTTT
j_gene: TRBJ2-2; v_gene: TRBV13; abundance: -; d_gene: TRBD1; CDR3aa: CASSARTGRTGELFF; CDR3nt: TGTGCCAGCAGCGCTAGGACAGGACGGACCGGGGAGCTGTTTTTT
j_gene: TRBJ2-7; v_gene: TRBV27; abundance: -; d_gene: -; CDR3aa: CASSLVAGSSSYEQYF; CDR3nt: TGTGCCAGCAGTTTAGTTGCAGGCTCGAGCTCCTACGAGCAGTACTTC
j_gene: TRBJ2-5; v_gene: TRBV7-6; abundance: -; d_gene: TRBD2; CDR3aa: CASSPRLAGDQETQYF; CDR3nt: TGTGCCAGCAGCCCCCGACTAGCGGGAGACCAAGAGACCCAGTACTTC
j_gene: TRBJ2-2; v_gene: TRBV11-3; abundance: -; d_gene: TRBD1; CDR3aa: CASSLGDRATGELFF; CDR3nt: TGTGCCAGCAGCTTGGGGGACAGGGCGACCGGGGAGCTGTTTTTT
j_gene: TRBJ1-2; v_gene: TRBV19; abundance: -; d_gene: TRBD1; CDR3aa: CASSRTGTNYGYTF; CDR3nt: TGTGCCAGTAGTCGGACAGGGACGAACTATGGCTACACCTTC
j_gene: TRBJ2-7; v_gene: TRBV5-1; abundance: -; d_gene: TRBD2; CDR3aa: CASSLGLANEQYF; CDR3nt: TGCGCCAGCAGCTTGGGACTAGCCAACGAGCAGTACTTC
j_gene: TRBJ1-1; v_gene: TRBV6-6; abundance: few; d_gene: -; CDR3aa: CASSYSRGNTEAFF; CDR3nt: TGTGCCAGCAGTTACTCCAGGGGGAACACTGAAGCTTTCTTT
j_gene: TRBJ2-7; v_gene: TRBV6-6; abundance: -; d_gene: TRBD1; CDR3aa: CASSPDRAYEQYF; CDR3nt: TGTGCCAGCAGTCCGGACAGGGCCTACGAGCAGTACTTC
j_gene: TRBJ1-6; v_gene: TRBV19; abundance: -; d_gene: -; CDR3aa: CASSIDLDWGIRSPLHF; CDR3nt: TGTGCCAGTAGTATAGATCTTGATTGGGGCATTCGTTCACCCCTCCACTTT
j_gene: TRBJ2-7; v_gene: TRBV2; abundance: -; d_gene: TRBD1; CDR3aa: CASRDWTGAYEQYF; CDR3nt: TGTGCCAGCCGAGACTGGACAGGGGCCTACGAGCAGTACTTC
j_gene: TRBJ2-1; v_gene: TRBV18; abundance: -; d_gene: TRBD2; CDR3aa: CASSPLGAGLGGRQNEQFF; CDR3nt: TGTGCCAGCTCACCCTTAGGGGCTGGTCTGGGCGGGAGGCAGAATGAGCAGTTCTTC
j_gene: TRBJ1-1; v_gene: TRBV5-1; abundance: few; d_gene: -; CDR3aa: CASSLGYTEAFF; CDR3nt: TGCGCCAGCAGCTTGGGATACACTGAAGCTTTCTTT
j_gene: TRBJ2-7; v_gene: TRBV9; abundance: -; d_gene: -; CDR3aa: CASSVNPTGFYEQYF; CDR3nt: TGTGCCAGCAGCGTAAATCCCACAGGGTTCTACGAGCAGTACTTC
j_gene: TRBJ2-1; v_gene: TRBV10-1; abundance: -; d_gene: -; CDR3aa: CASSEGVGVVSLHNYNEQFF; CDR3nt: TGCGCCAGCAGTGAGGGCGTCGGTGTTGTCTCCCTCCACAACTACAATGAGCAGTTCTTC
j_gene: TRBJ1-4; v_gene: TRBV28; abundance: -; d_gene: -; CDR3aa: CASRLSGKNEKLFF; CDR3nt: TGTGCCAGCAGGTTATCAGGAAAGAATGAAAAACTGTTTTTT
j_gene: TRBJ2-3; v_gene: TRBV7-2; abundance: once; d_gene: TRBD2; CDR3aa: CASSFLAGAGDTQYF; CDR3nt: TGTGCCAGCAGCTTTCTAGCGGGGGCGGGAGATACGCAGTATTTT
j_gene: TRBJ2-7; v_gene: TRBV4-2; abundance: -; d_gene: TRBD1; CDR3aa: CASSLTGAQSAYEQYF; CDR3nt: TGTGCCAGCAGCCTAACAGGGGCGCAGTCGGCCTACGAGCAGTACTTC
j_gene: TRBJ2-1; v_gene: TRBV19; abundance: -; d_gene: -; CDR3aa: CASRLVANSNEQFF; CDR3nt: TGTGCCAGTAGACTAGTGGCGAATTCCAATGAGCAGTTCTTC
j_gene: TRBJ2-4; v_gene: TRBV2; abundance: few; d_gene: -; CDR3aa: CASRKTDSSRNIQYF; CDR3nt: TGTGCCAGCAGGAAGACGGATTCATCAAGGAACATTCAGTACTTC
j_gene: TRBJ1-5; v_gene: TRBV19; abundance: -; d_gene: -; CDR3aa: CASSSPGHSNQAQHF; CDR3nt: TGTGCCAGTAGCTCCCCGGGACACAGTAATCAGGCCCAGCATTTT